These T cell receptor beta chains were read from a single sample in a study of cytomegalovirus exposure and HLA in healthy donors. TCRdb's table, derived via immunoSEQ multiplex PCR, lists solely in-frame clones and lacks some. The data show over 95,000 clones, 67% seen once. The source material was PBMCs. These receptors were obtained from a young man in good health and CMV-seropositive. The CDR3 runs from the conserved cysteine through the conserved F or W. D genes are given only for firm matches. Not all rows give a size; the values are once, few, many and, for expanded clones, a class.

TRBV10-2,-,TRBD1,TRBJ2-2,CASSEEGALATGELFF,TGCGCCAGCAGTGAGGAGGGGGCGTTGGCCACCGGGGAGCTGTTTTTT
TRBV5-1,-,TRBD1,TRBJ2-7,CASSLRTGPQGREQYF,TGCGCCAGCAGCTTACGGACAGGACCCCAGGGGCGCGAGCAGTACTTC
TRBV4-1,few,-,TRBJ2-3,CASSPQYAATDTQYF,TGCGCCAGCAGCCCCCAATATGCGGCAACAGATACGCAGTATTTT
TRBV5-4,few,-,TRBJ1-1,CASSPPRSGNTEAFF,TGTGCCAGCAGCCCCCCAAGGTCAGGGAACACTGAAGCTTTCTTT
TRBV27,-,TRBD2,TRBJ2-2,CASSHSSGRNTGELFF,TGTGCCAGCAGTCACTCTAGCGGACGGAACACCGGGGAGCTGTTTTTT
TRBV9,-,-,TRBJ1-2,CASSAPGGPLWLGGYTF,TGTGCCAGCAGCGCCCCCGGGGGGCCCCTTTGGTTGGGTGGCTACACCTTC
TRBV7-8,-,-,TRBJ2-5,CASTPQGYQETQYF,TGTGCCAGCACACCCCAGGGTTACCAAGAGACCCAGTACTTC
TRBV2,-,-,TRBJ2-5,CASSSRGAQYF,TGTGCCAGCAGCTCCCGCGGGGCCCAGTACTTC
TRBV6-5,-,-,TRBJ2-2,CASSYSGLFTGELFF,TGTGCCAGCAGTTACTCGGGACTGTTCACCGGGGAGCTGTTTTTT
TRBV6-6,few,TRBD1,TRBJ1-2,CASSPRDSIYGYTF,TGTGCCAGCAGTCCCCGGGACAGCATCTATGGCTACACCTTC
TRBV6-1,-,TRBD1,TRBJ2-3,CASRRTGEDTQYF,TGTGCCAGCAGGCGGACAGGGGAGGATACGCAGTATTTT
TRBV4-1,few,TRBD2,TRBJ2-1,CASSLRTSGGANEQFF,TGCGCCAGCAGCCTTCGGACTAGCGGGGGGGCCAATGAGCAGTTCTTC
TRBV9,few,-,TRBJ1-2,CASSVGPGDTYGYTF,TGTGCCAGCAGCGTAGGACCAGGGGATACCTATGGCTACACCTTC
TRBV6-1,-,-,TRBJ2-7,CASSEAGRGGILSYEQYF,TGTGCCAGCAGTGAAGCGGGCAGGGGCGGTATCCTATCCTACGAGCAGTACTTC
TRBV11-3,-,-,TRBJ2-3,CASNRGGARDTQYF,TGTGCCAGCAACCGAGGGGGGGCCCGAGATACGCAGTATTTT
TRBV5-6,-,-,TRBJ2-1,CASSYLPTSYNEQFF,TGTGCCAGCAGCTACTTACCTACCTCCTACAATGAGCAGTTCTTC
TRBV28,few,-,TRBJ1-3,CASSFGGFSSGNTIYF,TGTGCCAGCAGTTTTGGAGGATTCAGCTCTGGAAACACCATATATTTT
TRBV19,-,-,TRBJ2-5,CASSTGRFQETQYF,TGTGCCAGTAGTACTGGGCGCTTCCAAGAGACCCAGTACTTC
TRBV4-1,few,-,TRBJ1-1,CASSQEGLLVTAFF,TGCGCCAGCAGCCAAGAGGGGCTACTTGTTACAGCTTTCTTT
TRBV15,-,-,TRBJ2-5,CATSRGSVPTQYF,TGTGCCACCAGCAGAGGGTCGGTCCCGACCCAGTACTTC
TRBV9,-,TRBD1,TRBJ2-5,CASSSSDRAGETQYF,TGTGCCAGCAGCTCGTCAGACAGGGCCGGAGAGACCCAGTACTTC
TRBV2,-,TRBD1,TRBJ1-4,CASVDRVGEKLFF,TGTGCCAGCGTAGACAGGGTGGGGGAAAAACTGTTTTTT
TRBV28,-,-,TRBJ1-4,CASITGTRNEKLFF,TGTGCCAGCATTACCGGGACAAGGAATGAAAAACTGTTTTTT
TRBV19,-,TRBD1,TRBJ1-1,CASSIGTGRAMNTEAFF,TGTGCCAGTAGTATTGGGACAGGGAGGGCAATGAACACTGAAGCTTTCTTT
TRBV4-1,-,-,TRBJ1-5,CASSQGRQGLSNQPQHF,TGCGCCAGCAGCCAAGGGCGGCAGGGCCTTAGCAATCAGCCCCAGCATTTT
TRBV9,-,-,TRBJ1-3,CASSPSARTDTMGNTIYF,TGTGCCAGCAGCCCCTCAGCTCGGACGGACACCATGGGAAACACCATATATTTT
TRBV6-1,-,-,TRBJ1-2,CASRGLQGANYGYTF,TGTGCCAGCAGAGGGCTCCAGGGCGCTAACTATGGCTACACCTTC
TRBV27,few,-,TRBJ1-1,CASSRLAGVNTEAFF,TGTGCCAGCAGTCGCCTCGCCGGGGTGAACACTGAAGCTTTCTTT
TRBV4-1,-,TRBD1,TRBJ2-5,CASSQGDRGETQYF,TGCGCCAGCAGCCAAGGGGACAGGGGAGAGACCCAGTACTTC
TRBV5-6,few,-,TRBJ2-2,CASSLASTGELFF,TGTGCCAGCAGCTTGGCCAGTACCGGGGAGCTGTTTTTT
TRBV10-1,few,-,TRBJ1-1,CASSVGNTEAFF,TGCGCCAGCAGTGTCGGGAACACTGAAGCTTTCTTT
TRBV6-6,-,-,TRBJ1-5,CASNPTGIGQPQHF,TGTGCCAGCAACCCAACAGGGATTGGCCAGCCCCAGCATTTT
TRBV7-9,-,-,TRBJ1-5,CASSSYSNQPQHF,TGTGCCAGCAGCTCGTATAGCAATCAGCCCCAGCATTTT
TRBV6-5,-,-,TRBJ1-6,CASSYGGTNNSPLHF,TGTGCCAGCAGTTACGGGGGCACCAATAATTCACCCCTCCACTTT
TRBV12-5,-,TRBD1,TRBJ2-1,CASGLGTGVGVDEQFF,TGTGCTAGTGGTTTGGGGACAGGGGTTGGGGTGGATGAGCAGTTCTTC
TRBV15,-,-,TRBJ2-6,CATSRDRVGSGANVLTF,TGTGCCACCAGCAGAGATCGGGTCGGCTCTGGGGCCAACGTCCTGACTTTC
TRBV6-6,-,-,TRBJ1-5,CASSYGGVNQPQHF,TGTGCCAGCAGTTACGGAGGGGTTAATCAGCCCCAGCATTTT
TRBV30,-,TRBD2,TRBJ2-7,CAWSRGDPYEQYF,TGTGCCTGGAGTCGGGGGGACCCCTACGAGCAGTACTTC
TRBV6-5,-,-,TRBJ1-2,CASSYAGPYGYTF,TGTGCCAGCAGTTATGCAGGGCCGTATGGCTACACCTTC
TRBV5-1,-,-,TRBJ2-3,CASSPSGGRTDTQYF,TGCGCCAGCAGCCCCTCCGGGGGGCGCACAGATACGCAGTATTTT
TRBV18,few,TRBD2,TRBJ2-1,CASSPPLAGGQDEQFF,TGTGCCAGCTCACCCCCGTTAGCGGGGGGGCAGGATGAGCAGTTCTTC
TRBV7-3,few,-,TRBJ2-3,CASSPGGGRVDTQYF,TGTGCCAGCAGTCCCGGCGGGGGCCGGGTAGATACGCAGTATTTT
TRBV7-9,-,-,TRBJ2-3,CASSLPGLQVNTQYF,TGTGCCAGCAGCTTACCGGGACTCCAGGTGAATACGCAGTATTTT
TRBV6-1,once,TRBD1,TRBJ1-4,CASRLDRATNEKLFF,TGTGCCAGCAGACTGGACAGGGCAACTAATGAAAAACTGTTTTTT
TRBV5-4,-,-,TRBJ1-6,CASSGAGDTSPLHF,TGTGCCAGCAGCGGCGCAGGGGACACTTCACCCCTCCACTTT
TRBV12-5,few,TRBD1,TRBJ2-3,CASGSTGQGLGDTQYF,TGTGCTAGTGGTAGCACGGGACAGGGGTTGGGGGATACGCAGTATTTT
TRBV5-4,-,-,TRBJ2-3,CASSWGGTDTQYF,TGTGCCAGCAGCTGGGGGGGCACAGATACGCAGTATTTT
TRBV6-1,few,-,TRBJ1-5,CASRDSGFGNQPQHF,TGTGCCAGCAGGGACAGTGGGTTCGGGAATCAGCCCCAGCATTTT